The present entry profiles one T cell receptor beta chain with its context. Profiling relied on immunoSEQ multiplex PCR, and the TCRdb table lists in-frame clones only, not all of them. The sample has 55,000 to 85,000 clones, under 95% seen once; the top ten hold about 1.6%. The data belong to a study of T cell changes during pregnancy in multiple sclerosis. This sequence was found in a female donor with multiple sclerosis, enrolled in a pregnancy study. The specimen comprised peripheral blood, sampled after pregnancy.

CDR3 protein: CASSLALAGVVGTQYF. In DNA form, the CDR3 reads TGTGCCAGCAGCTTAGCTCTGGCGGGAGTGGTTGGTACGCAGTATTTT. The chain has TRBV7-6 and TRBJ2-3, with 7 bases identical to TRBD2. The V segment lost 0 bases and the J segment 8 bases; nucleotides outside the gene matches: 11. Germline V gene data show CDR1 as SGHVS and CDR2 as FNYEAQ. CDR3 length equals 16 residues.